The clone carrying this TCR beta chain has more than one count but fewer than ten. The antigen remains undetermined. Assay used: immunoSEQ multiplex PCR; TCRdb lists only in-frame clones, some missing. Counted here are 9,500 to 15,000 clones, over 40% occurring once; the ten biggest clones make up approximately 9.9%. These data come from a study of T cell clonotyping in hematopoietic cell transplantation. General observations from the study: At the given depth, recipient repertoires were over 97% de novo clonotypes. Recipient TCR diversity dropped after transplant; expanded clonotypes rose from day 30 to 180. Graft donor and pretransplant recipient Inverse Simpson Index values predicted broader posttransplant TCR diversity. Cells were unsorted, so CD4 and CD8 contributions were not separated.

Trimming pared 3 bases from V and 5 bases from J, leaving 12 bases between. The CDR3 length is 13 residues. Per germline, CDR1 GTSNPN and CDR2 SVGIG (reference sequence). The specimen was peripheral blood mononuclear cells. This TCR was sampled from a man aged 50-60 years in good health. Some clones in this sample may be carry-over from other donors' samples. This chain connects TRBV30 to TRBJ2-3, with D maybe TRBD2 (6 bases). CDR3 loop: CAWREGPLDTQYF. In DNA form, the CDR3 reads TGTGCCTGGAGGGAGGGACCGCTAGATACGCAGTATTTT.